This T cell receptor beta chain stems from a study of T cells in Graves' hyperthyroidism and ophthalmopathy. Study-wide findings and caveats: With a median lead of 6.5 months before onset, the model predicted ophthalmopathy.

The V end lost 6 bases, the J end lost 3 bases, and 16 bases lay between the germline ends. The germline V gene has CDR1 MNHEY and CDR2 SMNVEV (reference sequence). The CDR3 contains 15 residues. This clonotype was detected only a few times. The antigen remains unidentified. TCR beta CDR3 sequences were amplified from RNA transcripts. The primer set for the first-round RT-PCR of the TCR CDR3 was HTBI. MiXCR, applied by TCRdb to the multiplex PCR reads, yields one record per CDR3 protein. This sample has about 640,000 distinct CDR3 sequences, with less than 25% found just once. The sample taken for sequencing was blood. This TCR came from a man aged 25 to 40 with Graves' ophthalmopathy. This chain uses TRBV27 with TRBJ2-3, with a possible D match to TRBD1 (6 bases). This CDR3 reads CASRRYQTGTDTQYF. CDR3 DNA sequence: TGTGCCAGCAGACGCTATCAAACAGGGACAGATACGCAGTATTTT.